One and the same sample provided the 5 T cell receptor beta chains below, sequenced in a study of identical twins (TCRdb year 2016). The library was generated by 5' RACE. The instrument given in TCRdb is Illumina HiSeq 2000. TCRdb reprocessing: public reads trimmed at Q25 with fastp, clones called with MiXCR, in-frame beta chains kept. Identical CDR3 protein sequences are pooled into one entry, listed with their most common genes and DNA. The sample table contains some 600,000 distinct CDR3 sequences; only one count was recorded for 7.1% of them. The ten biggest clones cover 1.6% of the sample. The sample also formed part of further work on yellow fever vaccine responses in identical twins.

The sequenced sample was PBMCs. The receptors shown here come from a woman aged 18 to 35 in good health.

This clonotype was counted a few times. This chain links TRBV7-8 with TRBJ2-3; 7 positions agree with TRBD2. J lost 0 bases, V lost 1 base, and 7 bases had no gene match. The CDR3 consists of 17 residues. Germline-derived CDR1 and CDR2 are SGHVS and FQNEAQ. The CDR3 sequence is CASSLGPWGGSTDTQYF. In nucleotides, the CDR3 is TGTGCCAGCAGCTTAGGACCTTGGGGGGGGAGCACAGATACGCAGTATTTT.

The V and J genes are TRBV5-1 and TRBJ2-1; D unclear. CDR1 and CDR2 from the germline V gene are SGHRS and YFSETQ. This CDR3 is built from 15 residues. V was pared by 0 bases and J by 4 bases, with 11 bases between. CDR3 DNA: TGCGCCAGCAGCTTGGACGACACTCCTTACAATGAGCAGTTCTTC. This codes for CASSLDDTPYNEQFF.

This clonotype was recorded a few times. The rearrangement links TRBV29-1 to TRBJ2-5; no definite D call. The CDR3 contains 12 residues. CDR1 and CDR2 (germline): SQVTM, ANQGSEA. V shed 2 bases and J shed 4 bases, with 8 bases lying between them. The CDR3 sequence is CSVEQDLETQYF. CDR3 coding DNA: TGCAGCGTTGAACAGGACCTAGAGACCCAGTACTTC.

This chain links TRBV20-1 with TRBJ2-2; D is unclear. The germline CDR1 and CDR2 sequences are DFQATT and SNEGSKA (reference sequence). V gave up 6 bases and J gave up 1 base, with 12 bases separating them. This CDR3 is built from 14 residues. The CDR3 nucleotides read TGCAGTGCCACGGGCGAGAGGAACACCGGGGAGCTGTTTTTT. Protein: CSATGERNTGELFF.

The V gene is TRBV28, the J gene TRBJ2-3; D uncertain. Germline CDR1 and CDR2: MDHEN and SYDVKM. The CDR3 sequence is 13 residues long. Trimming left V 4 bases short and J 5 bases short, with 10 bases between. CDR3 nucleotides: TGTGCCAGCAGTTCTCTACTGGAAGATACGCAGTATTTT. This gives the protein CASSSLLEDTQYF.